This T cell receptor (beta chain) came from a study of shared clonotypes between healthy human individuals. V was cut by 1 base and J by 10 bases, with 8 bases left in between. This CDR3 is 12 amino acids long. Per the germline V gene, CDR1 is SGHAT and CDR2 is FQNNGV. Only in-frame clones appear in the TCRdb table, and some are missing; sequencing was by immunoSEQ multiplex PCR. The sample lists around 1.9 million clones, about 93% occurring once. Terminally differentiated effector memory CD45RA+ cells were excluded by CCR7 positive selection of CD45RO-negative cells. On this clone: The same CDR3 is also encoded by other DNA sequences in this sample.

The receptor was derived from a man aged 18 to 29 in good health. Some clones in this sample may be carry-over from other donors' samples. The V gene is TRBV11-2, the J gene TRBJ2-1; D gene ambiguous. The specimen sequenced was naive CD8+ T cells from PBMCs. CDR3 coding DNA: TGTGCCAGCAGCTTAGTGCAAGTAGAGCAGTTCTTC. It is translated as CASSLVQVEQFF.